A single sample is the source of the 14 T cell receptor beta chains below, sequenced in a study of CD8+ T cells in alopecia areata. The treatment was: oral pan-JAK inhibitor, 5-10 mg twice daily. Extracted from the samples, RNA was reverse transcribed into cDNA to serve as the sequencing template. The repertoire was sequenced with immunoSEQ multiplex PCR; TCRdb's copy has only in-frame clones and lacks some. The sample lists about 180,000 clones, 50% to 75% occurring once. Material: CD4+ T cells sorted from blood, obtained around week 55, from a patient treated with tofacitinib. The receptors derive from a human donor with alopecia areata.

This clone was counted once. The rearrangement links TRBV2 to TRBJ1-1, with D uncertain. The CDR3 is 11 residues long. The germline CDR1 and CDR2 sequences are SNHLY and FYNNEI. Trimming shortened V by 4 bases and J by 5 bases, and 5 bases separated the two germline ends. This chain's CDR3 is CASSVGTEAFF. CDR3 coding DNA: TGTGCCAGCAGTGTGGGTACTGAAGCTTTCTTT.

This chain joins TRBV5-1 and TRBJ2-6, with D possibly being TRBD1 (5 bases). Per the germline V gene, CDR1 is SGHRS and CDR2 is YFSETQ. There are 16 residues in the CDR3. Between the trimmed V and J ends, which lost 0 bases and 2 bases, there was a span of 9 bases. Here the CDR3 DNA reads TGCGCCAGCAGCTTGGTCACCAGGGCTGGGGCCAACGTCCTGACTTTC. Translating it yields CASSLVTRAGANVLTF.

The V call is TRBV5-1, the J call TRBJ2-6; D is perhaps TRBD1 (7 bases). Trimming stripped 4 bases from V and 0 bases from J, with 20 bases between. This CDR3 comprises 19 residues. Germline-derived CDR1 and CDR2 are SGHRS and YFSETQ. The CDR3 coding sequence is TGCGCCAGCAGCAGCAATGCAGGGGGGCCAAACTCTGGGGCCAACGTCCTGACTTTC. Translated: CASSSNAGGPNSGANVLTF.

J is TRBJ2-5 and V is TRBV25-1, with TRBD2 identical over 7 bases. V was pared by 3 bases and J by 2 bases, with 3 bases of the junction left unmatched. Germline CDR1 MGHDK, CDR2 SYGVNS. This CDR3 region has 14 residues. For the CDR3, the DNA is TGTGCCAGCAGTGACCAGGGACTACAAGAGACCCAGTACTTC. Translated, it gives CASSDQGLQETQYF.

This clone was counted a few times. The chain uses TRBV11-3 and TRBJ2-2; perhaps TRBD2 as D (6 bases). From germline, CDR1 is SGHNT and CDR2 YENEEA. The CDR3 runs to 17 residues. V lost 4 bases and J lost 6, with 21 bases in between. CDR3: CASSSPLSGGGSGELFF. CDR3 sequence (DNA): TGTGCCAGCAGCTCCCCTCTTTCCGGGGGAGGCTCCGGGGAGCTGTTTTTT.

The chain recombines TRBV5-6 with TRBJ2-7; D is unresolved. Trimming pared 4 bases from V and 5 bases from J, leaving 13 bases between. CDR3 length: 13 amino acids. Germline-derived CDR1 and CDR2 are SGHDT and YYEEEE. This CDR3 is CASSLTTLNEQYF. The CDR3 nucleotides read TGTGCCAGCAGCCTAACAACCCTCAACGAGCAGTACTTC.

This clone was seen once. The chain links TRBV29-1 to TRBJ1-2; D possibly corresponds to TRBD1 (6 bases). Trimming took off 1 base at V and 8 bases at J, with 26 bases between the two ends. The length of the CDR3 is 17 residues. From germline, CDR1 is SQVTM and CDR2 ANQGSEA. CDR3 DNA: TGCAGCGTTGAAGCTAGGGAAGTGGGGCAGGGGAAAGGAGGCTACACCTTC. Encoded protein: CSVEAREVGQGKGGYTF. The complete variable domain, with remaining parts taken from reference TRBV29-1 and TRBJ1-2, reads SAVISQKPSRDICQRGTSLTIQCQVDSQVTMMFWYRQQPGQSLTLIATANQGSEATYESGFVIDKFPISRPNLTFSTLTVSNMSPEDSSIYLCSVEAREVGQGKGGYTFGSGTRLTVV.

This clone has more than one count but fewer than ten. The rearrangement links TRBV29-1 to TRBJ2-7; possibly TRBD1 for D (6 bases). Per germline, CDR1 SQVTM and CDR2 ANQGSEA. CDR3 length equals 10 residues. V was cut by 6 bases and J by 7 bases, with 10 bases left in between. The CDR3 here is CSVGAEEQYF. The CDR3, as DNA: TGCAGCGTGGGGGCTGAGGAGCAGTACTTC.

The J gene is TRBJ1-1, the V gene TRBV7-6; D ambiguous. V was clipped by 2 bases and J by 1 base, with 8 bases between them. Germline V lookup: CDR1 SGHVS, CDR2 FNYEAQ. The CDR3 contains 14 residues. The CDR3: CASSLSGQNTEAFF. CDR3 sequence (DNA): TGTGCCAGCAGCTTAAGCGGGCAGAACACTGAAGCTTTCTTT. Filled out from reference TRBV7-6 and TRBJ1-1, the complete variable domain reads GAGVSQSPRYKVTKRGQDVALRCDPISGHVSLYWYRQALGQGPEFLTYFNYEAQQDKSGLPNDRFSAERPEGSISTLTIQRTEQRDSAMYRCASSLSGQNTEAFFGQGTRLTVV.

The rearrangement uses TRBV11-3 and TRBJ2-7, with D possibly being TRBD2 (5 bases). Germline loops: CDR1 SGHNT, CDR2 YENEEA. V gave up 1 base and J gave up 7 bases, with 17 bases separating them. This CDR3 contains 15 residues. CDR3 sequence (DNA): TGTGCCAGCAGCTTAGCCGTCGGGCCTACGGGGGAGCAGTACTTC. Translation gives CASSLAVGPTGEQYF. Full variable domain (remainder filled in from reference TRBV11-3 and TRBJ2-7): EAGVVQSPRYKIIEKKQPVAFWCNPISGHNTLYWYLQNLGQGPELLIRYENEEAVDDSQLPKDRFSAERLKGVDSTLKIQPAELGDSAVYLCASSLAVGPTGEQYFGPGTRLTVT.

This clone has only a few counts. The chain employs TRBV2 and TRBJ2-3; D is undetermined. The ends were cut back, 4 bases at V and 2 bases at J, with 10 bases in the middle. CDR3 length: 14 residues. CDR1 and CDR2 (germline): SNHLY, FYNNEI. This chain's CDR3 is CASSGAEYTDTQYF. CDR3 in DNA: TGTGCCAGCAGTGGCGCGGAGTACACAGATACGCAGTATTTT.

The rearrangement links TRBV30 to TRBJ1-4; D might be TRBD1 (5 bases). With 7 bases removed from V and 8 bases from J, the gap between germline ends came to 14 bases. The CDR3 runs 12 residues. CDR1 GTSNPN and CDR2 SVGIG come from the germline V gene (reference sequence). The CDR3 sequence: CASLTGDEKLFF. CDR3 sequence (DNA): TGTGCCTCCCTTACGGGGGACGAAAAACTGTTTTTT.

CDR3 DNA sequence: TGTGCCAGCAGCTTAGATGGGGCAACCTACAATGAGCAGTTCTTC. This encodes CASSLDGATYNEQFF. The rearrangement joins TRBV7-2 to TRBJ2-1; tentatively, D is TRBD1 (5 bases). Germline V gene lookup returns CDR1 SGHTA and CDR2 FQGNSA. There are 15 residues in the CDR3. V lost 1 base and J 2 bases, leaving 9 bases between the germline ends.

Only one count was recorded for this clone. The V and J genes are TRBV4-1 and TRBJ2-3; TRBD2 might be the D (6 bases). The CDR3 spans 15 residues. The germline CDR1 and CDR2 sequences are MGHRA and YSYEKL. Trimming shortened V by 5 bases and J by 4 bases, and 16 bases separated the two germline ends. CDR3 in amino acids: CASSGGRDSSDTQYF. The DNA for the CDR3 is TGCGCCAGCAGCGGAGGGCGAGACAGTTCAGATACGCAGTATTTT.